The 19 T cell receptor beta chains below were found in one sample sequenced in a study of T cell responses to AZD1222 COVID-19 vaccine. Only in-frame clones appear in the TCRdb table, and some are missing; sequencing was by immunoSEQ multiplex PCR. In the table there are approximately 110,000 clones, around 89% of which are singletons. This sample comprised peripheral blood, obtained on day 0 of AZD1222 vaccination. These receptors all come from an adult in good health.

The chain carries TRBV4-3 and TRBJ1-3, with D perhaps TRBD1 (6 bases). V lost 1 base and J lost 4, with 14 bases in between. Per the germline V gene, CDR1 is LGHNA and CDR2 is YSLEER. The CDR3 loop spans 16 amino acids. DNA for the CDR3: TGCGCCAGCAGCCAAGGGACAGCCGGGCAAGGAAACACCATATATTTT. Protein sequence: CASSQGTAGQGNTIYF.

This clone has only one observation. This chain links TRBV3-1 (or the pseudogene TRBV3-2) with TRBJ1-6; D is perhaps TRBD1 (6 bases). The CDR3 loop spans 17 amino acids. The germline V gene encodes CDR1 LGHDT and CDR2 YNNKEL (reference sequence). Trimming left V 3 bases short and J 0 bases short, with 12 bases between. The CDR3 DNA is TGTGCCAGCAGCCATGGACAGCCGAGCTCCTATAATTCACCCCTCCACTTT. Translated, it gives CASSHGQPSSYNSPLHF.

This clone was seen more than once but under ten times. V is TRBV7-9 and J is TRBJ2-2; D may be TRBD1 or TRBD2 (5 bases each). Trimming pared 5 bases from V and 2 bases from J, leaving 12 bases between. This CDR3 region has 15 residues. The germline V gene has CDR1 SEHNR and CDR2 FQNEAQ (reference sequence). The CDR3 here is CASSPWDGNTGELFF. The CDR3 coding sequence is TGTGCCAGCAGCCCGTGGGACGGTAACACCGGGGAGCTGTTTTTT.

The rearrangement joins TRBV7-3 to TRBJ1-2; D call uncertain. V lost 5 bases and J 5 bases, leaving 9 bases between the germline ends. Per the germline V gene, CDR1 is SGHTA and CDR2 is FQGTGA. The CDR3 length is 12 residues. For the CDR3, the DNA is TGTGCCAGCAGCCGCGACGGTTATGGCTACACCTTC. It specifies CASSRDGYGYTF.

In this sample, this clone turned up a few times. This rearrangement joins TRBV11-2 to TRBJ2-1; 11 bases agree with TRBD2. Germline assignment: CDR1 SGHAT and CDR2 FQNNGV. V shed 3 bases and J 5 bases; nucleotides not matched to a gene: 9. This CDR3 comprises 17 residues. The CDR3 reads CASSFGPGLAANNEQFF. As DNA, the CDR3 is TGTGCCAGCAGCTTCGGCCCGGGACTAGCGGCTAACAATGAGCAGTTCTTC.

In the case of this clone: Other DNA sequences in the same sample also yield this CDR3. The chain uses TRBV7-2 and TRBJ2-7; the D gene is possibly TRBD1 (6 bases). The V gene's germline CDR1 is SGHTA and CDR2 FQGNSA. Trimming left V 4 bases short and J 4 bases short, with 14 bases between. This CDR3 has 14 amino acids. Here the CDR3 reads CASSSPPGDYEQYF. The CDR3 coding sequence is TGTGCCAGCAGCTCCCCGCCAGGGGATTACGAGCAGTACTTC.

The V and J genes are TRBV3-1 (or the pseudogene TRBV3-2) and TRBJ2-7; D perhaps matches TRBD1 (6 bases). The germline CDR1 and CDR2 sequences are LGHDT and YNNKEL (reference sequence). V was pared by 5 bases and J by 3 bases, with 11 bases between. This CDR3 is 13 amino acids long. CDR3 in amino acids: CASSTGLGYEQYF. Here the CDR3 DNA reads TGTGCCAGCAGCACAGGGTTGGGCTACGAGCAGTACTTC.

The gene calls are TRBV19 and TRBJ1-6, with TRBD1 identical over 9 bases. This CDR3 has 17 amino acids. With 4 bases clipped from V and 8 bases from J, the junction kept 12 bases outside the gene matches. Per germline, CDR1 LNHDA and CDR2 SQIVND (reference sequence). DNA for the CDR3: TGTGCCAGTAGTAACCCGGCGGGGACAGGGCCTTATTCACCCCTCCACTTT. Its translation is CASSNPAGTGPYSPLHF. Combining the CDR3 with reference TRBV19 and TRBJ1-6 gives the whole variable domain DGGITQSPKYLFRKEGQNVTLSCEQNLNHDAMYWYRQDPGQGLRLIYYSQIVNDFQKGDIAEGYSVSREKKESFPLTVTSAQKNPTAFYLCASSNPAGTGPYSPLHFGNGTRLTVT.

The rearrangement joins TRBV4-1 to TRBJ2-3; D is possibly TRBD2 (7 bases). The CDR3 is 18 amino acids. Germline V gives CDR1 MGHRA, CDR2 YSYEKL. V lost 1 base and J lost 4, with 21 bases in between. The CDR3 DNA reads TGCGCCAGCAGCCAAGGTCCCCAGAGGGGGGGCGGCGCAGATACGCAGTATTTT. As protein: CASSQGPQRGGGADTQYF.

DNA of the CDR3: TGTGCCATCAGTGAAGACAGGTCCTATGGCTACACCTTC. Amino acids: CAISEDRSYGYTF. The V call is TRBV10-3, the J call TRBJ1-2; D possibly corresponds to TRBD1 (6 bases). Between the trimmed V and J ends, which lost 3 bases and 4 bases, there was a span of 9 bases. Germline values: CDR1 ENHRY, CDR2 SYGVKD. The CDR3 length is 13 residues.

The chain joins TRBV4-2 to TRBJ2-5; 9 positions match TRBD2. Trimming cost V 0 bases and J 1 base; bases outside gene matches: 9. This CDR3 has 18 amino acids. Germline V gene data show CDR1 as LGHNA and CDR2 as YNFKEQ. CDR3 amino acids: CASSQEVLAGSFQETQYF. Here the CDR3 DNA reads TGTGCCAGCAGCCAAGAGGTCCTAGCGGGGTCCTTCCAAGAGACCCAGTACTTC.

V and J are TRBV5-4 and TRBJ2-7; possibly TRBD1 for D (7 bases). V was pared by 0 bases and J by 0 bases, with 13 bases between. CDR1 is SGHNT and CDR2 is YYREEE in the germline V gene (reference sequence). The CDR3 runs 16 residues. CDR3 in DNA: TGTGCCAGCAGCTTGGGCGGGACAGTGAGCTCCTACGAGCAGTACTTC. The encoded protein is CASSLGGTVSSYEQYF.

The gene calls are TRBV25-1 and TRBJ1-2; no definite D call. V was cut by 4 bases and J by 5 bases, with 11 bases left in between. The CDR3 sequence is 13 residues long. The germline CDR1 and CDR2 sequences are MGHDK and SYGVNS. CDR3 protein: CASSVRGSYGYTF. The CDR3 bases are TGTGCCAGCAGTGTTCGGGGTTCGTATGGCTACACCTTC.

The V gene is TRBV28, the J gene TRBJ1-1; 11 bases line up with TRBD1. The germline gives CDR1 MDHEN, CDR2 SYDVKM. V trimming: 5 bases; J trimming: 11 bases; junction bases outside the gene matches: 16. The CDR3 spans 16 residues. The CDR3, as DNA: TGTGCCAGCAGTCTACTCGGGACAGGGGGTAGGTTGATCGCTTTCTTT. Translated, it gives CASSLLGTGGRLIAFF.

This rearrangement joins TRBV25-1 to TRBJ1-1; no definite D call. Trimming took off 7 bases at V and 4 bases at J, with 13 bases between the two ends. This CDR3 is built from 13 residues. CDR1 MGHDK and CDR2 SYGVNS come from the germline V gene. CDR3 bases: TGTGCCAGCATCCTCCCGGGAGGCACTGAAGCTTTCTTT. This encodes CASILPGGTEAFF.

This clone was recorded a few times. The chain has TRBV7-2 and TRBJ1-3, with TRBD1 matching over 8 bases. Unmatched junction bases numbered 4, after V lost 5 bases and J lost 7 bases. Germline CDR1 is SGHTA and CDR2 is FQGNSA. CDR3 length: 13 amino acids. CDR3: CASSDGQGNTIYF. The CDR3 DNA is TGTGCCAGCAGCGACGGACAGGGTAACACCATATATTTT.

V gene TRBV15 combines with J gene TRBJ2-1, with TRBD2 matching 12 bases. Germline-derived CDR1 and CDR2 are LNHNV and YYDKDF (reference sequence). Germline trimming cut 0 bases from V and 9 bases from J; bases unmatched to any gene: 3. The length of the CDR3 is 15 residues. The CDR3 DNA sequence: TGTGCCACCAGCAGAGATCTAGCGGGGGGGAGTGAGCAGTTCTTC. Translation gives CATSRDLAGGSEQFF.

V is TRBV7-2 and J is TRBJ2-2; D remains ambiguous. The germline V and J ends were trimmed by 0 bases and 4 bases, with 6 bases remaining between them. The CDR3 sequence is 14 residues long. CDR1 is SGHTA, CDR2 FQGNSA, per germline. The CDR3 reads CASSLAGATGELFF. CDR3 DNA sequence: TGTGCCAGCAGCTTAGCCGGCGCCACCGGGGAGCTGTTTTTT.

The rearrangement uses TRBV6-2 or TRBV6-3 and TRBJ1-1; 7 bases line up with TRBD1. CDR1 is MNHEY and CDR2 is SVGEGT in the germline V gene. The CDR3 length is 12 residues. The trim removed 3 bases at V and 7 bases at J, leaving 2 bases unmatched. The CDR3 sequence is CASSYTGDEAFF. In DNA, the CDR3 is TGTGCCAGCAGTTATACAGGGGATGAAGCTTTCTTT.